Given below is one T cell receptor (beta chain) in context. This record belongs to a study of cytomegalovirus exposure and HLA in healthy donors. The V gene's germline CDR1 is MNHNS and CDR2 SASEGT. V dropped 6 bases and J dropped 4 bases, with 18 bases sitting between them. The CDR3 sequence is 15 residues long. Libraries were prepared by immunoSEQ multiplex PCR; TCRdb keeps only in-frame clonotypes and omits some of them. The data hold some 180,000 clones, with roughly 86% observed a single time. The J gene is TRBJ1-2, the V gene TRBV6-1; TRBD1 might be the D (5 bases). The sequencing sample was made of PBMCs. The sequence was collected from a man aged 30-40 years in good health and CMV-seropositive. The CDR3 coding sequence is TGTGCCAGCAGCAGACCCGGGACGGCTGTCTATGGCTACACCTTC. Its protein product is CASSRPGTAVYGYTF.